The next 3 T cell receptor beta chains were all read from a single sample in a study of identical twins. TCRdb re-called the 5' RACE reads with MiXCR, one entry per CDR3 protein. The data hold about 530,000 distinct CDR3 sequences, with about 22% observed a single time. The sample also formed part of further work on yellow fever vaccine responses in identical twins.

The sample comprised CD4+ T cells sorted from blood. The receptors originated from a woman between 18 and 30 years old in good health.

In this sample, this clonotype turned up a few times. This chain connects TRBV5-5 to TRBJ2-3; D is possibly TRBD1 (6 bases). The CDR3 totals 15 residues. V lost 2 bases to trimming and J lost 0 bases, with 10 bases between them. CDR1 is SGHKS, CDR2 YYEKEE, per germline (reference sequence). The CDR3 sequence is CASSFPGTSTDTQYF. The CDR3 DNA reads as TGTGCCAGCAGCTTCCCCGGGACAAGCACAGATACGCAGTATTTT.

This clonotype was seen a few times. The CDR3 spells CASSYTDISEQYV. Here the CDR3 DNA reads TGTGCCAGCAGCTACACCGATATTAGCGAGCAGTACGTC. V usage is TRBV11-2 and J usage is TRBJ2-7; D gene ambiguous. The germline CDR1 and CDR2 sequences are SGHAT and FQNNGV. This CDR3 has 13 amino acids. Trimming cost V 4 bases and J 6 bases, with 13 bases left between them.

This chain uses TRBV29-1 with TRBJ2-5; D unclear. The germline V and J ends were trimmed by 3 bases and 5 bases, with 13 bases remaining between them. The germline CDR1 and CDR2 sequences are SQVTM and ANQGSEA. The CDR3 has 13 amino acids. The CDR3 spells CSVDRAGRETQYF. The CDR3 nucleotides read TGCAGCGTTGATCGGGCAGGACGGGAGACCCAGTACTTC.